This TCR beta chain was identified in a study of blood T cell repertoires in COVID-19. Study in general: Spain, Italy and the United States supplied samples that represented acute and convalescent COVID-19. T cells, B-cell-depleted T cells, or PBMCs supplied cDNA or gDNA.

In the original processing: Reference gene primer amplification yielded estimated nucleated cell counts. Profiling relied on immunoSEQ multiplex PCR, and the TCRdb table lists in-frame clones only, not all of them. Clone size and the V and J calls come from that table; the DNA yielded D and trimming. The sample contains fewer than 200,000 clones, approximately 80% of which appear only once. Deletions cut 6 bases from V and 8 bases from J, with 25 bases between. Germline CDR1 is SGHAT and CDR2 is FQNNGV. The CDR3 length is 16 residues. Sequences were obtained from peripheral blood. This sequence originates from a human donor in a cohort sampled during active COVID-19. V gene TRBV11-2 combines with J gene TRBJ1-2, with TRBD1 as a possible D gene (6 bases). The CDR3 protein is CASRREWSGGVGGYTF. The CDR3 nucleotides are TGTGCCAGCAGGAGGGAGTGGTCGGGGGGCGTAGGCGGCTACACCTTC.